One sample yielded the 23 T cell receptor beta chains listed below, sequenced in a study of T-cell reconstitution after alpha-beta-depleted transplantation in children. Unique molecular identifiers were built into the TCRbeta library. TCRdb passed the PCR reads through MiXCR, listing each CDR3 protein once. The table shows approximately 340,000 distinct CDR3 sequences, with over 9% occurring only once. This sample comprised PBMCs from the stem cell graft donor, obtained from the stem cell graft. Receptors originate from a human donor who donated a stem cell graft to a child with acute lymphoblastic leukemia.

Many counts were recorded for this clonotype. The V gene is TRBV20-1, the J gene TRBJ2-7, with TRBD2 as a possible D gene (6 bases). Germline loops: CDR1 DFQATT, CDR2 SNEGSKA (reference sequence). This CDR3 region has 13 residues. V was pared by 4 bases and J by 1 base, with 11 bases between. The CDR3 loop reads CSATGSGSYEQYF. The CDR3 DNA reads as TGCAGTGCTACCGGGAGTGGTTCCTACGAGCAGTACTTC.

CDR3 bases: TGCAGTGCTAGCGGACCTGGGACTAGCGGCTACGAGCAGTACTTC. Protein: CSASGPGTSGYEQYF. V usage is TRBV20-1 and J usage is TRBJ2-7; 11 bases are shared with TRBD2. The germline gives CDR1 DFQATT, CDR2 SNEGSKA (reference sequence). The CDR3 contains 15 residues. Unmatched junction bases numbered 7, after V lost 3 bases and J lost 3 bases.

This clonotype has only a few counts. The chain has TRBV3-1 and TRBJ2-5, with unresolved D. Trimming shortened V by 3 bases and J by 1 base, and 3 bases separated the two germline ends. CDR1 is LGHDT and CDR2 is YNNKEL in the germline V gene (reference sequence). This CDR3 spans 12 amino acids. The CDR3: CASSQFQETQYF. CDR3 in DNA: TGTGCCAGCAGCCAGTTCCAAGAGACCCAGTACTTC.

The chain has TRBV7-9 and TRBJ2-1; D possibly matches TRBD1 or TRBD2 (6 bases each). CDR3 length equals 18 residues. CDR1 SEHNR and CDR2 FQNEAQ come from the germline V gene (reference sequence). Trimming removed 2 bases at V and 0 bases at J, with 17 bases between. In DNA, the CDR3 is TGTGCCAGCAGCTTAAGGGACATAGCGGTAAGCTCCTACAATGAGCAGTTCTTC. Encoded protein: CASSLRDIAVSSYNEQFF.

This clonotype appeared a few times. V usage is TRBV6-5 and J usage is TRBJ2-7, with D possibly being TRBD1 or TRBD2 (5 bases each). Germline loops: CDR1 MNHEY, CDR2 SVGAGI. V was trimmed by 4 bases and J by 3 bases, leaving 16 bases between them. The CDR3 loop spans 15 amino acids. Here the CDR3 reads CASSSSYPGRYEQYF. In DNA, the CDR3 is TGTGCCAGCAGTTCAAGCTACCCGGGACGCTACGAGCAGTACTTC.

This clonotype was seen at least ten times. This sequence joins TRBV9 and TRBJ2-5, with 10 positions matching TRBD2. V trimming: 3 bases; J trimming: 5 bases; junction bases outside the gene matches: 7. This CDR3 has 15 amino acids. Germline CDR1 SGDLS, CDR2 YYNGEE. The CDR3 here is CASSGTGTSAETQYF. CDR3 nucleotide sequence: TGTGCCAGCAGCGGGACCGGGACTAGCGCGGAGACCCAGTACTTC. Looking up the rest from reference TRBV9 and TRBJ2-5 gives the full variable domain: DSGVTQTPKHLITATGQRVTLRCSPRSGDLSVYWYQQSLDQGLQFLIQYYNGEERAKGNILERFSAQQFPDLHSELNLSSLELGDSALYFCASSGTGTSAETQYFGPGTRLLVL.

To note about this clonotype: The CDR3 ends on some other residue instead of the conserved phenylalanine or tryptophan, so this is likely a read error. The chain is built from TRBV12-3 or TRBV12-4 and TRBJ2-5, with D unclear. The V gene lost 3 bases and the J gene lost 4 bases, with 9 bases spanning the gap. The CDR3 has 13 residues. In DNA, the CDR3 is TGTGCCAGCAGTTTCGACCCCGGAGAGACCCAGTACTCC. Amino acids: CASSFDPGETQYS.

V and J are TRBV4-2 and TRBJ2-2; 14 bases align to TRBD2. CDR1 is LGHNA and CDR2 is YNFKEQ in the germline V gene. The CDR3 contains 18 residues. V lost 4 bases, J lost 6 bases, and 10 bases stayed unmatched. The DNA of the CDR3 is TGTGCCAGCAGCCTAACAGTCGGACTAGCGGGAGGTCCCGGGGAGCTGTTTTTT. Encoded protein: CASSLTVGLAGGPGELFF.

This clonotype has ten or more counts. The chain combines TRBV2 with TRBJ2-5; TRBD2 aligns across 8 bases. This CDR3 region has 15 residues. Losses at the gene ends were 6 bases for V and 5 bases for J; bases not matched to a gene: 11. Germline CDR1 reads SNHLY; CDR2 reads FYNNEI. The CDR3: CASRSGTRGGETQYF. CDR3 in DNA: TGTGCCAGCAGATCCGGGACTAGGGGAGGGGAGACCCAGTACTTC.

The rearrangement uses TRBV18 and TRBJ2-1, with 11 bases that match TRBD1. The CDR3 totals 14 residues. Germline CDR1 KGHSH, CDR2 LQKENI. With V trimmed by 5 bases and J by 7 bases, 4 bases remained unmatched. The CDR3 loop is CASSTRDRGNEQFF. The DNA of the CDR3 is TGTGCCAGCTCAACTAGGGACAGGGGGAATGAGCAGTTCTTC.

The V call is TRBV6-1, the J call TRBJ2-7; 10 bases line up with TRBD2. V trimming: 7 bases; J trimming: 7 bases; junction bases outside the gene matches: 13. The germline V gene has CDR1 MNHNS and CDR2 SASEGT. This CDR3 spans 15 amino acids. CDR3 nucleotides: TGTGCCAGCAAAGGACAGGGAGTAGCGGGGGGTGAGCAGTACTTC. This gives the protein CASKGQGVAGGEQYF.

The chain couples TRBV10-2 to TRBJ2-1; 10 bases are a match to TRBD2. The ends lost 3 bases at V and 6 bases at J; junction bases unmatched: 17. Per germline, CDR1 WSHSY and CDR2 SAAADI. The CDR3 consists of 19 residues. The CDR3 coding sequence is TGCGCCAGCAGTGACCCTTACGGGACTAGCGATGAATGGGGCAATGAGCAGTTCTTC. This gives the protein CASSDPYGTSDEWGNEQFF.

This clonotype turned up a few times. The V call is TRBV12-3 or TRBV12-4, the J call TRBJ1-1; TRBD1 agrees at 10 bases. The J segment lost 1 base and the V segment lost 5 bases, leaving 1 base of the junction unmatched. The CDR3 is made up of 14 amino acids. CDR3 amino acids: CASSGQGENTEAFF. The CDR3 DNA reads as TGTGCCAGCAGTGGACAGGGGGAGAACACTGAAGCTTTCTTT.

The V gene is TRBV2, the J gene TRBJ2-7; TRBD2 matches 10 bases. Trimming took 7 bases from V and 2 from J; bases not matched to a gene: 2. This CDR3 has 13 residues. In germline, CDR1 is SNHLY, CDR2 FYNNEI. The CDR3 DNA reads as TGTGCCAGCACTGGACTAGCGGCCTACGAGCAGTACTTC. Amino acid sequence: CASTGLAAYEQYF.

The chain links TRBV4-2 to TRBJ2-3; D not certain. V dropped 2 bases and J dropped 9 bases, with 9 bases sitting between them. This CDR3 is 12 amino acids long. Germline CDR1 reads LGHNA; CDR2 reads YNFKEQ. The CDR3 nucleotides are TGTGCCAGCAGCCAACCAAAGGAGACGCAGTATTTT. As protein: CASSQPKETQYF.

There are many counts of this clonotype. The chain employs TRBV15 and TRBJ2-3; no clear D. Between the trimmed V and J ends, which lost 3 bases and 0 bases, there was a span of 7 bases. The CDR3 consists of 14 residues. Germline CDR1 LNHNV, CDR2 YYDKDF (reference sequence). CDR3 in DNA: TGTGCCACCAGCAGCCCTCGGAGCACAGATACGCAGTATTTT. Protein sequence: CATSSPRSTDTQYF.

The rearrangement links TRBV19 to TRBJ2-5; D is possibly TRBD1 (6 bases). The CDR3 has 13 amino acids. CDR1 LNHDA and CDR2 SQIVND come from the germline V gene (reference sequence). Trimming removed 6 bases from V and 4 bases from J, with 12 bases in between. CDR3 protein: CASRGTGPETQYF. The CDR3 region has the DNA TGTGCCAGTAGAGGCACAGGGCCAGAGACCCAGTACTTC.

This clonotype was recorded a few times. The genes are TRBV4-2 and TRBJ2-7; D ambiguous. V lost 0 bases to trimming and J lost 0 bases, with 9 bases between them. Germline CDR1 and CDR2: LGHNA and YNFKEQ. The CDR3 runs 15 residues. The DNA for the CDR3 is TGTGCCAGCAGCCAAGATGGGATCTCCTCCTACGAGCAGTACTTC. Translated, it gives CASSQDGISSYEQYF.

This clonotype was seen a few times. The V call is TRBV20-1, the J call TRBJ2-1; D gene ambiguous. The length of the CDR3 is 16 residues. Deletions cut 1 base from V and 5 bases from J, with 18 bases between. CDR1 is DFQATT and CDR2 is SNEGSKA in the germline V gene (reference sequence). The CDR3 coding sequence is TGCAGTGCTAGAGTGGTGGGGAAGCCTCTCGACAATGAGCAGTTCTTC. Residues: CSARVVGKPLDNEQFF.

This chain links TRBV7-9 with TRBJ2-1, with TRBD2 as a possible D gene (5 bases). The CDR3 totals 15 residues. V lost 1 base and J 0 bases, leaving 7 bases between the germline ends. Germline V CDR1 and CDR2: SEHNR, FQNEAQ (reference sequence). The DNA of the CDR3 is TGTGCCAGCAGCTTAGTTGCGGGCTCCTACAATGAGCAGTTCTTC. Translation: CASSLVAGSYNEQFF.

This clonotype showed up just a few times. V is TRBV18 and J is TRBJ1-2; 8 positions match TRBD1. Germline loops: CDR1 KGHSH, CDR2 LQKENI. V lost 4 bases to trimming and J lost 7 bases; unmatched junction nucleotides: 11. The CDR3 length is 15 residues. DNA of the CDR3: TGTGCCAGCTCACTGCTATCGACAGGGGAGGCTGGCTACACCTTC. Protein sequence: CASSLLSTGEAGYTF.

This chain connects TRBV12-3 or TRBV12-4 to TRBJ2-7; TRBD2 matches at 10 bases. The CDR3 runs to 15 residues. The V and J ends lost 4 bases and 3 bases, in that order; junction bases with no gene match: 6. Here the CDR3 DNA reads TGTGCCAGCAGTTGGGGACTAGCGCGGAACTACGAGCAGTACTTC. It codes for CASSWGLARNYEQYF.

The J gene is TRBJ1-5, the V gene TRBV5-1, with D unclear. V was shortened by 0 bases and J by 1 base, with 8 bases between the two germline ends. CDR3 length: 15 residues. Germline values: CDR1 SGHRS, CDR2 YFSETQ. CDR3 DNA sequence: TGCGCCAGCAGCTTGGACCATGGGAGCAATCAGCCCCAGCATTTT. Its protein is CASSLDHGSNQPQHF. Drawing the rest from reference TRBV5-1 and TRBJ1-5, the complete variable domain is KAGVTQTPRYLIKTRGQQVTLSCSPISGHRSVSWYQQTPGQGLQFLFEYFSETQRNKGNFPGRFSGRQFSNSRSEMNVSTLELGDSALYLCASSLDHGSNQPQHFGDGTRLSIL.